What follows describes a single T cell receptor beta chain. At least ten counts were recorded for this clonotype. Its antigen remains undetermined. The sample holds no much larger clone one base away, and base qualities are not on file. V trim: 4 bases; J trim: 0 bases; unmatched bases: 6. CDR3 length: 15 amino acids, cysteine to phenylalanine. The sequence is cut down to CDR3 DNA, 45 bases in frame from base 1. The germline V gene gives CDR1 as SGHRS and CDR2 as YFSETQ. The run used an Illumina HiSeq 1500. Through fastp at Q25 and MiXCR, TCRdb rebuilt clones from the public reads, retaining in-frame beta chains. Each entry is one CDR3 protein sequence, shown with its most common DNA and genes. The sample includes approximately 76,000 distinct CDR3 sequences, with less than 4.5% observed a single time. Of the sample, 3.5% to 6% falls within the top ten clones. These data originate in a study of T cell repertoires in cytomegalovirus infection (dated by TCRdb to the late 2010s). At the level of the whole study: Because public TCR beta signatures pointed to carriage of CMV infection together with the matching HLA type, the HLA type of each donor mattered for the analysis.

What the study reported, not specific to this receptor: In both this cohort and an independent roughly 350-donor cohort, the cumulative frequency of public TCR beta family members distinguished carriers of CMV infection plus the relevant HLA type. The ex vivo response was dominated by HLA-C-restricted CMV-specific TCR beta clonotypes, which also provided the single most frequent clonotype in two of eight donors.

The receptor's source is a human donor in good health (CMV status not recorded). Some clones in this sample may be carry-over from other donors' samples. The sequenced material came from PBMCs. The chain joins TRBV5-1 to TRBJ1-1; TRBD1 matches 7 bases in the middle. The DNA sequence is as follows: TGCGCCAGCAGCCCACCGACAGGGTTGAACACTGAAGCTTTCTTT. This sequence encodes CASSPPTGLNTEAFF.